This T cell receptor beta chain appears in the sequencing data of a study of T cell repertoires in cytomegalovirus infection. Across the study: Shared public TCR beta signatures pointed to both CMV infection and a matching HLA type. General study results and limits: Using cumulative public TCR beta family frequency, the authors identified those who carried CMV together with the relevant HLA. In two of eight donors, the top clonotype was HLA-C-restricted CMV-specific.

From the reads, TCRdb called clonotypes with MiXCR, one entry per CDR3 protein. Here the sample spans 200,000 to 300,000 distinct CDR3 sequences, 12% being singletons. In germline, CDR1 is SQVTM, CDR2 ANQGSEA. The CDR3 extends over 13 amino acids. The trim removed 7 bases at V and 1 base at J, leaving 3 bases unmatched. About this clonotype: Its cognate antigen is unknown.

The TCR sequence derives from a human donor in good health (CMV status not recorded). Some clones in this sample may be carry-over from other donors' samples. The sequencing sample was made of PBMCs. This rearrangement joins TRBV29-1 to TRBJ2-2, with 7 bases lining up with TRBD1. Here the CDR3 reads CSAGQRNTGELFF. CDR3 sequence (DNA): TGCAGCGCGGGACAGAGGAACACCGGGGAGCTGTTTTTT.